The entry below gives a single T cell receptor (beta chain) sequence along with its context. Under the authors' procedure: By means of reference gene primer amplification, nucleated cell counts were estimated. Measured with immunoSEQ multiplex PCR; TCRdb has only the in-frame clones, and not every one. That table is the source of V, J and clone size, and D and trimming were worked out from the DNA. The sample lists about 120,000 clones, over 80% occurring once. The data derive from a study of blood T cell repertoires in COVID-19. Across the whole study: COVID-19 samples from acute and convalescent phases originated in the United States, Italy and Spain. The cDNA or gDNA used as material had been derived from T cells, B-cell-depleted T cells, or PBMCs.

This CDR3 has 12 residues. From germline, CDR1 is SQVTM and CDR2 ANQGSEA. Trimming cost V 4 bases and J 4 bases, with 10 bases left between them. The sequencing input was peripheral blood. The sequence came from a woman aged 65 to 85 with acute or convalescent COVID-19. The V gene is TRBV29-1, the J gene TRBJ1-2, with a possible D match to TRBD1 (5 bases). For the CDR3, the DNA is TGCAGCGTTGTGGGTCAGGGCTATGGCTACACCTTC. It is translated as CSVVGQGYGYTF. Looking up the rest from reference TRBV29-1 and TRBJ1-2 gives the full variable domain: SAVISQKPSRDICQRGTSLTIQCQVDSQVTMMFWYRQQPGQSLTLIATANQGSEATYESGFVIDKFPISRPNLTFSTLTVSNMSPEDSSIYLCSVVGQGYGYTFGSGTRLTVV.